Below, 29 T cell receptor beta chains from the same sample are listed, as sequenced in a study of blood T cell repertoires in COVID-19. Sequencing was performed with immunoSEQ multiplex PCR; in TCRdb, only in-frame clones are kept and a portion is missing. The sample carries around 450,000 clones, about 85% recorded once. Sequencing input: PBMCs or T cells enriched from blood (not recorded which). These receptors came from a woman aged 18-35 years with acute COVID-19.

As DNA, the CDR3 is TGTGCCAGCAGCGGACCCGGGTCTCACAAGACTAGCGGGAGGGACAATGAGCAGTTCTTC. It is translated as CASSGPGSHKTSGRDNEQFF. The gene calls are TRBV13 and TRBJ2-1, with TRBD2 matching 14 bases. V lost 5 bases and J lost 5; bases outside the gene matches: 17. This CDR3 region has 20 residues. Germline CDR1 PRHDT, CDR2 FYEKMQ (reference sequence).

The chain couples TRBV11-2 to TRBJ2-7; TRBD1 agrees at 9 bases. The CDR3 covers 14 residues. V was pared by 4 bases and J by 3 bases, with 4 bases of the junction left unmatched. CDR1 SGHAT and CDR2 FQNNGV come from the germline V gene. The CDR3 DNA follows: TGTGCCAGCAGCTCGGGGACAGGGTTCTACGAGCAGTACTTC. The encoded protein is CASSSGTGFYEQYF.

The chain links TRBV11-2 to TRBJ2-5; D uncertain. CDR3 length equals 16 residues. The V and J ends lost 5 bases and 5 bases respectively, with 21 bases between them. CDR1 is SGHAT, CDR2 FQNNGV, per germline. The CDR3 sequence: CASSPFLRSGSETQYF. Written as DNA, the CDR3 is TGTGCCAGCAGCCCCTTCTTACGATCGGGTTCGGAGACCCAGTACTTC.

This chain connects TRBV13 to TRBJ1-2; 10 bases fit TRBD1. The CDR3 is 13 residues long. The ends lost 4 bases at V and 6 bases at J; junction bases unmatched: 2. Germline CDR1 is PRHDT and CDR2 is FYEKMQ (reference sequence). CDR3 coding DNA: TGTGCCAGCAGCTCGACAGGGGGCAATGGCTACACCTTC. This codes for CASSSTGGNGYTF. The full variable domain, in which reference TRBV13 and TRBJ1-2 provide the parts outside the CDR3, is AAGVIQSPRHLIKEKRETATLKCYPIPRHDTVYWYQQGPGQDPQFLISFYEKMQSDKGSIPDRFSAQQFSDYHSELNMSSLELGDSALYFCASSSTGGNGYTFGSGTRLTVV.

CDR3 amino acids: CASRTGTQAGNTIYF. The DNA of the CDR3 is TGCGCCAGCAGAACCGGGACACAGGCCGGAAACACCATATATTTT. The V and J genes are TRBV5-1 and TRBJ1-3; the D gene is possibly TRBD1 (6 bases). This CDR3 spans 15 amino acids. V lost 5 bases and J 4 bases, leaving 16 bases between the germline ends. Germline values: CDR1 SGHRS, CDR2 YFSETQ.

V gene TRBV28 combines with J gene TRBJ2-5; 11 positions match TRBD2. V shed 6 bases, J shed 4 bases, and the junction held 7 bases outside the gene matches. The CDR3 contains 15 residues. Germline CDR1 is MDHEN and CDR2 is SYDVKM. The CDR3 reads CASSPTSGMAETQYF. DNA for the CDR3: TGTGCCAGCAGCCCGACTAGCGGGATGGCAGAGACCCAGTACTTC.

The rearrangement uses TRBV27 and TRBJ2-7; a possible D gene is TRBD1 (6 bases). V dropped 10 bases and J dropped 7 bases, with 17 bases sitting between them. Germline V gene data show CDR1 as MNHEY and CDR2 as SMNVEV (reference sequence). The CDR3 runs 12 residues. CDR3 sequence reads: CATRTAFREQYF. The DNA of the CDR3 is TGTGCCACCCGGACAGCCTTTCGTGAGCAGTACTTC.

The rearrangement links TRBV6-5 to TRBJ1-5, with D possibly matching TRBD1 (5 bases). In germline, CDR1 is MNHEY, CDR2 SVGAGI. Trimming removed 5 bases from V and 9 bases from J, with 20 bases in between. The CDR3 totals 15 residues. For the CDR3, the DNA is TGTGCCAGCAGTACGGACGGGGGTTTGTTGAGGCCCCAGCATTTT. Protein sequence: CASSTDGGLLRPQHF.

V usage is TRBV3-1 (or the pseudogene TRBV3-2) and J usage is TRBJ2-3; 9 nucleotides align to TRBD2. CDR1 is LGHDT and CDR2 is YNNKEL in the germline V gene (reference sequence). J gave up 4 bases and V 1 base, and 3 bases lay outside the gene matches. The CDR3 runs to 15 residues. CDR3 sequence reads: CASSQGGGAADTQYF. In DNA form, the CDR3 reads TGTGCCAGCAGCCAAGGCGGGGGGGCTGCAGATACGCAGTATTTT.

The CDR3 DNA is TGTGCCAGCAGCTCCGGGACAGAGTACCGGCAGTACTTC. Its translation is CASSSGTEYRQYF. The rearrangement joins TRBV7-3 to TRBJ2-7; 7 nucleotides line up with TRBD1. There are 13 residues in the CDR3. Per germline, CDR1 SGHTA and CDR2 FQGTGA. J lost 9 bases, V lost 4 bases, and 9 bases had no gene match.

This clone was seen only once. The genes are TRBV4-2 and TRBJ1-4, with D unclear. V was pared by 0 bases and J by 2 bases, with 7 bases between. This CDR3 contains 15 residues. Per the germline V gene, CDR1 is LGHNA and CDR2 is YNFKEQ. The CDR3 nucleotides are TGTGCCAGCAGCCAAGATAGCCTCACTAATGAAAAACTGTTTTTT. Translating it yields CASSQDSLTNEKLFF.

This chain links TRBV27 with TRBJ1-4; D is undetermined. V was clipped by 4 bases and J by 10 bases, with 13 bases between them. The CDR3 extends over 13 amino acids. In germline, CDR1 is MNHEY, CDR2 SMNVEV (reference sequence). In DNA, the CDR3 is TGTGCCAGCAGTTGGAGGGCAGTTGGAAAACTGTTTTTT. It translates to CASSWRAVGKLFF.

The J gene is TRBJ2-7, the V gene TRBV7-9; D ambiguous. V lost 5 bases, J lost 5 bases, and 13 bases lay in between. This CDR3 region has 13 residues. Germline CDR1 reads SEHNR; CDR2 reads FQNEAQ (reference sequence). DNA of the CDR3: TGTGCCAGCAGCCTTGACAAGGTGGACGAGCAGTACTTC. Translated, it gives CASSLDKVDEQYF.

The chain has TRBV7-2 and TRBJ2-5; D possibly corresponds to TRBD2 (7 bases). The CDR3 loop spans 15 amino acids. The ends were cut back, 5 bases at V and 4 bases at J, with 17 bases in the middle. Germline V CDR1 and CDR2: SGHTA, FQGNSA. The CDR3 here is CASSPWGGARETQYF. CDR3 DNA sequence: TGTGCCAGCAGCCCTTGGGGGGGGGCCAGAGAGACCCAGTACTTC.

V is TRBV29-1 and J is TRBJ1-1; D possibly corresponds to TRBD1 (6 bases). Germline-derived CDR1 and CDR2 are SQVTM and ANQGSEA. The CDR3 runs 12 residues. Trimming removed 6 bases at V and 4 bases at J, with 12 bases between. For the CDR3, the DNA is TGCAGCGTGGGGCGGGGGCCCACTGAAGCTTTCTTT. Translated, it gives CSVGRGPTEAFF.

In DNA, the CDR3 is TGTGCCAGCAGCCCCCGACAGGGGAGAGGTTTCTTT. Its protein product is CASSPRQGRGFF. This sequence joins TRBV28 and TRBJ1-1, with TRBD1 matching 8 bases. The junction had 10 bases not matched to a gene; V was cut back by 6 bases and J by 13 bases. Per germline, CDR1 MDHEN and CDR2 SYDVKM. This CDR3 has 12 residues.

The DNA of the CDR3 is TGTGCCATCAGGCAACTAGCGGGAGTTGGGGAGCAGTACTTC. Protein sequence: CAIRQLAGVGEQYF. The chain is built from TRBV10-3 and TRBJ2-7; 11 nucleotides agree with TRBD2. V shed 6 bases, J shed 7 bases, and the junction held 8 bases outside the gene matches. CDR1 is ENHRY, CDR2 SYGVKD, per germline. The CDR3 covers 14 residues.

The chain couples TRBV14 to TRBJ1-2; 7 positions agree with TRBD1. With 5 bases clipped from V and 4 bases from J, the junction kept 10 bases outside the gene matches. CDR1 is SGHDN and CDR2 is FVKESK in the germline V gene. This CDR3 is 15 amino acids long. The CDR3 sequence: CASSTNSGQIYGYTF. In DNA, the CDR3 is TGTGCCAGCAGCACGAACTCGGGACAGATCTATGGCTACACCTTC.

In DNA form, the CDR3 reads TGTGCCACCAGTGACCACAGGAAAGACACCGGGGAGCTGTTTTTT. This encodes CATSDHRKDTGELFF. The rearrangement links TRBV24-1 to TRBJ2-2, with D possibly matching TRBD1 (5 bases). CDR3 size: 15 residues. V shed 4 bases and J shed 3 bases, with 11 bases lying between them. From germline, CDR1 is KGHDR and CDR2 SFDVKD.

The chain links TRBV5-5 to TRBJ1-1; 8 bases match TRBD1. J gave up 1 base and V 2 bases, and 1 base lay outside the gene matches. Germline lookup yields CDR1 SGHKS and CDR2 YYEKEE (reference sequence). This CDR3 is built from 14 residues. The chain's CDR3 is CASSLGTGNTEAFF. The CDR3 DNA is TGTGCCAGCAGCTTAGGGACAGGGAACACTGAAGCTTTCTTT.

The V call is TRBV6-2 or TRBV6-3, the J call TRBJ2-7; tentative D call: TRBD1 (6 bases). The CDR3 sequence is 15 residues long. Trimming cost V 2 bases and J 0 bases, with 11 bases left between them. CDR1 and CDR2 from the germline V gene are MNHEY and SVGEGT. The CDR3 bases are TGTGCCAGCAGTTACGGGGGCGCCAGCTCCTACGAGCAGTACTTC. This translates into CASSYGGASSYEQYF.

The chain links TRBV18 to TRBJ1-5, with 9 bases that match TRBD1. The CDR3 runs 16 residues. Germline CDR1 is KGHSH and CDR2 is LQKENI. V trimming: 2 bases; J trimming: 7 bases; junction bases outside the gene matches: 9. The CDR3 nucleotides read TGTGCCAGCTCACCAAGACCGGACAGGGGCGGCCAGCCCCAGCATTTT. Encoded protein: CASSPRPDRGGQPQHF. Variable domain in full (rest from reference TRBV18 and TRBJ1-5): NAGVMQNPRHLVRRRGQEARLRCSPMKGHSHVYWYRQLPEEGLKFMVYLQKENIIDESGMPKERFSAEFPKEGPSILRIQQVVRGDSAAYFCASSPRPDRGGQPQHFGDGTRLSIL.

This rearrangement joins TRBV6-5 to TRBJ2-1; weak D call: TRBD1 (5 bases). This CDR3 is built from 14 residues. From germline, CDR1 is MNHEY and CDR2 SVGAGI. Trimming left V 6 bases short and J 5 bases short, with 14 bases between. The CDR3 reads CASSGPTANNEQFF. The CDR3 nucleotides are TGTGCCAGCAGCGGCCCGACAGCGAACAATGAGCAGTTCTTC.

The J gene is TRBJ2-1, the V gene TRBV27; 8 nucleotides line up with TRBD2. This CDR3 is 18 amino acids long. V gave up 6 bases and J gave up 4 bases; unmatched junction bases: 17. Germline CDR1 MNHEY, CDR2 SMNVEV (reference sequence). In DNA, the CDR3 is TGTGCCAGCAGCCGGGGAGGTAGCGGGGACGCCCCTTACAATGAGCAGTTCTTC. Encoded protein: CASSRGGSGDAPYNEQFF.

The rearrangement joins TRBV15 to TRBJ2-3; possible D gene TRBD1, 8 bases. Germline V gives CDR1 LNHNV, CDR2 YYDKDF (reference sequence). This CDR3 is built from 17 residues. V was cut by 2 bases and J by 11 bases, with 26 bases left in between. In nucleotides, the CDR3 is TGTGCCACCAGCAGATCTGGTACAGGGGGGGGCTATTTTTGGCAGTATTTT. Protein: CATSRSGTGGGYFWQYF.

A few counts support this clone. CDR3 region: CASSGGTGGNQPQHF. DNA for the CDR3: TGTGCCAGCAGTGGAGGGACAGGGGGCAATCAGCCCCAGCATTTT. The V gene is TRBV27, the J gene TRBJ1-5, with 10 bases fitting TRBD1. The CDR3 is 15 amino acids. The V and J ends lost 5 bases and 2 bases, in that order; junction bases with no gene match: 3. Germline V gives CDR1 MNHEY, CDR2 SMNVEV (reference sequence).

The V gene is TRBV6-5, the J gene TRBJ1-2; D gene ambiguous. V dropped 0 bases and J dropped 2 bases, with 10 bases sitting between them. The CDR3 spans 15 residues. Germline CDR1 MNHEY, CDR2 SVGAGI. Written as DNA, the CDR3 is TGTGCCAGCAGTTACTCGAGATGGTTGAACTATGGCTACACCTTC. Its translation is CASSYSRWLNYGYTF.

The chain couples TRBV10-3 to TRBJ2-2; the D gene is possibly TRBD1 (6 bases). This CDR3 is 14 amino acids long. Germline loops: CDR1 ENHRY, CDR2 SYGVKD. The V gene lost 6 bases and the J gene lost 4 bases, with 12 bases spanning the gap. The CDR3: CAISESRGTGELFF. The CDR3 nucleotides are TGTGCCATCAGCGAAAGCAGGGGCACCGGGGAGCTGTTTTTT.

The chain joins TRBV11-2 to TRBJ1-5; possibly TRBD1 for D (6 bases). This CDR3 comprises 17 residues. V lost 3 bases, J lost 1 base, and 16 bases lay in between. The germline V gene encodes CDR1 SGHAT and CDR2 FQNNGV. The CDR3: CASSFPRGGVSNQPQHF. The CDR3, as DNA: TGTGCCAGCAGCTTCCCCAGGGGAGGGGTGAGCAATCAGCCCCAGCATTTT.